This T cell receptor beta chain appears in the sequencing data of a study of T cells in Graves' hyperthyroidism and ophthalmopathy. Turning to the study itself: It was at initial diagnosis, before any treatment, that peripheral blood was collected. General observations from the study: From stable hyperthyroidism, ophthalmopathy was separated by a 13 V-J model.

This clonotype was picked up many times. The target antigen is unknown. Amplification of TCR beta CDR3 regions was performed using RNA transcripts as template. The HTBI set primed first-round TCR CDR3 RT-PCR. TCRdb reanalysed the multiplex PCR reads using MiXCR and keeps one entry per CDR3 protein. The sample has approximately 400,000 distinct CDR3 sequences; about 20% are singletons. These patients, aged 18 to 65, had recently diagnosed hyperthyroidism lasting under 2 months. Diagnoses were made from clinical symptoms, serum measures (thyroxine and TRAb), thyroid ultrasound and orbital computed tomography. Germline V CDR1 and CDR2: SNHLY, FYNNEI. This CDR3 spans 12 amino acids. The ends were cut back, 7 bases at V and 8 bases at J, with 14 bases in the middle.

The sample taken for sequencing was blood. This clonotype was obtained from a woman aged 18-29 years with Graves' hyperthyroidism. V and J are TRBV2 and TRBJ1-1; unclear D gene. DNA for the CDR3: TGTGCCAGCACCGAAAGGCGGACCGAAGCTTTCTTT. Protein sequence: CASTERRTEAFF.